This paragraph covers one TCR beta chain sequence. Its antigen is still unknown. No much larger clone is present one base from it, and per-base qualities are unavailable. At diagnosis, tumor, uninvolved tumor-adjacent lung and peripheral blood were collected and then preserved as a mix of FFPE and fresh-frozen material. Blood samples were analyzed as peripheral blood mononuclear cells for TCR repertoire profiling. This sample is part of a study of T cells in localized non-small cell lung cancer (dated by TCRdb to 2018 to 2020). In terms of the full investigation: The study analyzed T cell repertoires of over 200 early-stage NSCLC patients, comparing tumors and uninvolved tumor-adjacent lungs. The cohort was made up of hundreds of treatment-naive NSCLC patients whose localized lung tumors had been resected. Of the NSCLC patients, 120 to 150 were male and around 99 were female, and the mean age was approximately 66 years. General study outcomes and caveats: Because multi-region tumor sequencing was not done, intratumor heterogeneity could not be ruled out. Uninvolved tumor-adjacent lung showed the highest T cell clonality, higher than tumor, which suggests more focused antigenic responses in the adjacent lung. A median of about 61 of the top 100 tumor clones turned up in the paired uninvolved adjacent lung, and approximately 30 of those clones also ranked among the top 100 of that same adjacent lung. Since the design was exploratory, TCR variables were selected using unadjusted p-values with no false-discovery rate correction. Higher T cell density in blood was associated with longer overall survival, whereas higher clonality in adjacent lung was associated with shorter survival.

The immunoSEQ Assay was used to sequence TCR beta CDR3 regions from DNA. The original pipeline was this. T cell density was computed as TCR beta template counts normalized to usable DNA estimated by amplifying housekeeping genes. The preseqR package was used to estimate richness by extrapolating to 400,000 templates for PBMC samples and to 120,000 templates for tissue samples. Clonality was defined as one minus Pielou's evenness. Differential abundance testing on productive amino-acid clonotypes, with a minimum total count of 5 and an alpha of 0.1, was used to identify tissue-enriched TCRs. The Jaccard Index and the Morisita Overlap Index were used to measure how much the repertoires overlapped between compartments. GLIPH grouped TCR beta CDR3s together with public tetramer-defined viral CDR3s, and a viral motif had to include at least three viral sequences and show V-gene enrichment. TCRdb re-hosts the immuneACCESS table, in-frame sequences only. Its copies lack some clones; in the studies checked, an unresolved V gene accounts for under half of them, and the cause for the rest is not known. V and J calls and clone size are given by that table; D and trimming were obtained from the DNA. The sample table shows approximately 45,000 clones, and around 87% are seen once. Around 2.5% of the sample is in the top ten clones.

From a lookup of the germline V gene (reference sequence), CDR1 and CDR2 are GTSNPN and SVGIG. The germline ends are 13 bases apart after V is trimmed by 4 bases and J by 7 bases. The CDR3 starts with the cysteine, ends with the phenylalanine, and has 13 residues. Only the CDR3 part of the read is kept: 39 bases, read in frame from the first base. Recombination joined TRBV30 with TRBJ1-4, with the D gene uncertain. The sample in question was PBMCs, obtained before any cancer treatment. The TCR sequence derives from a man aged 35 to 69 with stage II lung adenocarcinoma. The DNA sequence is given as TGTGCCTGGAAGTCTCGTAGAGCTGAAAAACTGTTTTTT. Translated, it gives CAWKSRRAEKLFF.